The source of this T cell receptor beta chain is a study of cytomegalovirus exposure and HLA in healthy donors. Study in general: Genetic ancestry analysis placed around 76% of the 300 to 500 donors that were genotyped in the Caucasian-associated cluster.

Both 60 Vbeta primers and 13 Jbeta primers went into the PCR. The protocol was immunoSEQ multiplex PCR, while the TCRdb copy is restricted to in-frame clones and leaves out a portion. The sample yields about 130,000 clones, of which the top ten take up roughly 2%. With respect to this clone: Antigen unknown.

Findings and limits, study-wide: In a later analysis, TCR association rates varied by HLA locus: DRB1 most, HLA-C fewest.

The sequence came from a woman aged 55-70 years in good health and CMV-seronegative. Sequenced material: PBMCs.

This CDR3 is CASRPPGQVNQPQHF. The CDR3, as DNA: TGTGCCAGCAGACCTCCGGGACAGGTGAATCAGCCCCAGCATTTT. The rearrangement uses TRBV6-5 and TRBJ1-5; 8 bases map to TRBD1. CDR3 length equals 15 residues. Looked up from germline, CDR1 is MNHEY and CDR2 is SVGAGI. V was pared by 6 bases and J by 4 bases, with 8 bases of the junction left unmatched.